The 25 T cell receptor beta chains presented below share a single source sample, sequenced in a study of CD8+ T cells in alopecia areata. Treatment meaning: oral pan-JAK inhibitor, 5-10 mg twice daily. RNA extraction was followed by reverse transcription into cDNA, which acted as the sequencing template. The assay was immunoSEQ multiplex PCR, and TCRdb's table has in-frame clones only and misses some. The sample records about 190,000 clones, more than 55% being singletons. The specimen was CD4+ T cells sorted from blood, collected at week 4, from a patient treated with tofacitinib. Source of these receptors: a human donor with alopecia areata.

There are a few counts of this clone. CDR3 loop: CASGPGQGTRYTF. CDR3 nucleotides: TGTGCCAGCGGACCGGGACAGGGGACCCGCTACACCTTC. This chain connects TRBV6-5 to TRBJ1-2; 10 bases fit TRBD1. This CDR3 is built from 13 residues. V was pared by 8 bases and J by 9 bases, with 9 bases of the junction left unmatched. The germline gives CDR1 MNHEY, CDR2 SVGAGI.

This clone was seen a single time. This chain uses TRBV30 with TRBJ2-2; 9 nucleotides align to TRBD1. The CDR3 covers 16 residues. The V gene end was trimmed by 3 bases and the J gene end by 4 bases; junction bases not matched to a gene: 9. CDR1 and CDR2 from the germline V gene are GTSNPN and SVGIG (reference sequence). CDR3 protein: CAWRGYRGRGTGELFF. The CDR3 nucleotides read TGTGCCTGGAGGGGATACAGGGGGCGCGGCACCGGGGAGCTGTTTTTT.

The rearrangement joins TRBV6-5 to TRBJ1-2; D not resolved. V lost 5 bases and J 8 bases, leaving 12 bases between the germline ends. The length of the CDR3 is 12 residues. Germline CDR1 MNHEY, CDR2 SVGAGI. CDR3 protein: CASSTGVWGYTF. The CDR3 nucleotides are TGTGCCAGCAGTACTGGGGTGTGGGGCTACACCTTC.

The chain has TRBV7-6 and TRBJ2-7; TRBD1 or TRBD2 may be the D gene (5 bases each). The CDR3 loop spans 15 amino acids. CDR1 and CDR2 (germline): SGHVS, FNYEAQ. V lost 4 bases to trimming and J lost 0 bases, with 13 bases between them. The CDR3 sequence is CASSSGTGLSYEQYF. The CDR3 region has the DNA TGTGCCAGCAGCTCCGGGACGGGGCTCTCCTACGAGCAGTACTTC.

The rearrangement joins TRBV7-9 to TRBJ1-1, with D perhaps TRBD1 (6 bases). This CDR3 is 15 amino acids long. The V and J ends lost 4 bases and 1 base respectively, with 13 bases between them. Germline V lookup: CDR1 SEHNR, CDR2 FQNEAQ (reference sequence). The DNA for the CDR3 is TGTGCCAGCAGCTGGCCGGGACACAAGAACACTGAAGCTTTCTTT. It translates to CASSWPGHKNTEAFF.

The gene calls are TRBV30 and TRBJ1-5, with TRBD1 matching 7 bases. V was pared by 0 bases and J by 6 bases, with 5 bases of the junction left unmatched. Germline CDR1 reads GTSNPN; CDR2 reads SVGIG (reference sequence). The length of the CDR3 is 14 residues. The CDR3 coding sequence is TGTGCCTGGAGTGTGGTAGGGGGCGGTCAGCCCCAGCATTTT. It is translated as CAWSVVGGGQPQHF.

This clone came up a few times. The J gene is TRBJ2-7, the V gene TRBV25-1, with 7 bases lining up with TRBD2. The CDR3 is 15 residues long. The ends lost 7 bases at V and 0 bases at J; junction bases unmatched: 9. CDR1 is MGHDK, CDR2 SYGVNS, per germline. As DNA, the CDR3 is TGTGCCAGCACAGGTTCGGGAGGCCTCTCCTACGAGCAGTACTTC. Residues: CASTGSGGLSYEQYF.

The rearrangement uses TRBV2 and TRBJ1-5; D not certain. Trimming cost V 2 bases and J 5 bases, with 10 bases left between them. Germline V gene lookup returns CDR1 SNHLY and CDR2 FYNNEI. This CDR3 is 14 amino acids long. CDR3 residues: CASSESSVHQPQHF. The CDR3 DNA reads TGTGCCAGCAGTGAATCGAGTGTCCATCAGCCCCAGCATTTT.

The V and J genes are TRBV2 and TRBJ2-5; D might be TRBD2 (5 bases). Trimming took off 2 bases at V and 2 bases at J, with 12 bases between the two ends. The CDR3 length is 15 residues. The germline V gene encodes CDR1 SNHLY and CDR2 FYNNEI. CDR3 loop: CASSERDYRQETQYF. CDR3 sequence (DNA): TGTGCCAGCAGTGAACGAGACTATAGACAAGAGACCCAGTACTTC.

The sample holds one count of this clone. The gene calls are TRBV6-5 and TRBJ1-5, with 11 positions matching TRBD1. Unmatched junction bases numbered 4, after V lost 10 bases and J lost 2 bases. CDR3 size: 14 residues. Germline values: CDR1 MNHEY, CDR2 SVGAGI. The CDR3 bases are TGTGCCACCGGGACAGGGGGAGGCAATCAGCCCCAGCATTTT. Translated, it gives CATGTGGGNQPQHF.

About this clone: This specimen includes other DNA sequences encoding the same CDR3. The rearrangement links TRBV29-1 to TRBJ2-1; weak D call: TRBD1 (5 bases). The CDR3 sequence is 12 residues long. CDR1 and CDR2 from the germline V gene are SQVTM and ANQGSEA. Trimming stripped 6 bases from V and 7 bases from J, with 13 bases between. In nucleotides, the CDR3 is TGCAGCGTAAGGACACCTCGGAATGAGCAGTTCTTC. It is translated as CSVRTPRNEQFF.

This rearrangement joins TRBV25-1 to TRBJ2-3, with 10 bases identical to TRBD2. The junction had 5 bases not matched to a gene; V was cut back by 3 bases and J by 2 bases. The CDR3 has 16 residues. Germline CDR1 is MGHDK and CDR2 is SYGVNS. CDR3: CASSDSGRSITDTQYF. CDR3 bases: TGTGCCAGCAGTGATAGCGGGAGGTCAATCACAGATACGCAGTATTTT.

The DNA of the CDR3 is TGTGCCAGCAGCTTTTTAGCGGGTGAGCAGTTCTTC. Encoded protein: CASSFLAGEQFF. The chain uses TRBV7-2 and TRBJ2-1; 7 bases fit TRBD2. This CDR3 contains 12 residues. The germline V gene has CDR1 SGHTA and CDR2 FQGNSA. J lost 9 bases, V lost 3 bases, and 2 bases had no gene match.

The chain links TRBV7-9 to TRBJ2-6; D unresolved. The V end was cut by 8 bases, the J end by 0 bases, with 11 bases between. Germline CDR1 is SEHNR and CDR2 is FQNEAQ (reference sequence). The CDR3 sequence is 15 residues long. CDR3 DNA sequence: TGTGCCAGCGGAACAACGGGCTCTGGGGCCAACGTCCTGACTTTC. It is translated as CASGTTGSGANVLTF. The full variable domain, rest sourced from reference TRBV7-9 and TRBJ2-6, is DTGVSQNPRHKITKRGQNVTFRCDPISEHNRLYWYRQTLGQGPEFLTYFQNEAQLEKSRLLSDRFSAERPKGSFSTLEIQRTEQGDSAMYLCASGTTGSGANVLTFGAGSRLTVL.

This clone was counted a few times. The CDR3 DNA reads as TGTGCCAGCAGCTTAAGGGGAAACACCATATATTTT. Its translation is CASSLRGNTIYF. The chain is built from TRBV7-9 and TRBJ1-3, with D uncertain. The length of the CDR3 is 12 residues. Germline values: CDR1 SEHNR, CDR2 FQNEAQ (reference sequence). V lost 2 bases and J 4 bases, leaving 3 bases between the germline ends.

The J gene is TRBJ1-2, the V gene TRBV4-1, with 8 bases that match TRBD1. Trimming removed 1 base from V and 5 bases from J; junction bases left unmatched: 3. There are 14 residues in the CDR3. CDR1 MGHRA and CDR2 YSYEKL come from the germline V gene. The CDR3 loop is CASSQGTGLYGYTF. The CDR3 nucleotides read TGCGCCAGCAGCCAAGGGACAGGGCTATATGGCTACACCTTC.

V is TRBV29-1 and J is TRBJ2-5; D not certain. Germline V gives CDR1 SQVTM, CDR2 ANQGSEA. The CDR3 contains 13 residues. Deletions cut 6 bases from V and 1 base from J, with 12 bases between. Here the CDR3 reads CSVLQRFQETQYF. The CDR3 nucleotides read TGCAGCGTCCTTCAGAGATTCCAAGAGACCCAGTACTTC.

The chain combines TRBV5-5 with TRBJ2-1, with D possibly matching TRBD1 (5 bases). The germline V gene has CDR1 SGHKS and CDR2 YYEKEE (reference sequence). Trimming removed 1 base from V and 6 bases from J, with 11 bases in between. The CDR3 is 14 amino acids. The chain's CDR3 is CASSLQGMSNEQFF. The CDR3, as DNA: TGTGCCAGCAGCTTGCAGGGAATGAGCAATGAGCAGTTCTTC.

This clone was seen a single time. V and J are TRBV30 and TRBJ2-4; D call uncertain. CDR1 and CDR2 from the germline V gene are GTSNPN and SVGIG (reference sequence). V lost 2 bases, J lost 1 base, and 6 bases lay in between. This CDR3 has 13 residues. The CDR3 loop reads CAWSREAKNIQYF. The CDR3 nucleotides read TGTGCCTGGAGTCGAGAGGCCAAAAACATTCAGTACTTC. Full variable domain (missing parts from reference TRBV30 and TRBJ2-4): SQTIHQWPATLVQPVGSPLSLECTVEGTSNPNLYWYRQAAGRGLQLLFYSVGIGQISSEVPQNLSASRPQDRQFILSSKKLLLSDSGFYLCAWSREAKNIQYFGAGTRLSVL.

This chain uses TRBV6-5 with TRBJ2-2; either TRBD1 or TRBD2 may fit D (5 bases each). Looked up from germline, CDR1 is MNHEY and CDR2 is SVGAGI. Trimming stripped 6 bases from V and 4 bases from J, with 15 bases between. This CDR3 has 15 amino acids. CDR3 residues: CASRGTSRSTGELFF. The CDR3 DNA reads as TGTGCCAGCAGAGGGACGTCGCGAAGCACCGGGGAGCTGTTTTTT.

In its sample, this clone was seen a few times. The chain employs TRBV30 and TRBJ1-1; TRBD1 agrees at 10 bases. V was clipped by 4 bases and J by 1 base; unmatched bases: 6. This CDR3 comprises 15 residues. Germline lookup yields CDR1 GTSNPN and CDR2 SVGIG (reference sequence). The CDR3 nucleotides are TGTGCCTGGAAGACAGGGGGCGTGGGGAACACTGAAGCTTTCTTT. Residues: CAWKTGGVGNTEAFF.

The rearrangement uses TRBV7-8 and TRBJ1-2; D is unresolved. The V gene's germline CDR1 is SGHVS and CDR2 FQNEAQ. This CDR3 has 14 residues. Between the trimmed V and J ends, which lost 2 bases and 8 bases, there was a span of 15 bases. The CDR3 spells CASSLREGMRGYTF. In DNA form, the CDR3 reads TGTGCCAGCAGCTTACGTGAGGGTATGAGAGGCTACACCTTC.

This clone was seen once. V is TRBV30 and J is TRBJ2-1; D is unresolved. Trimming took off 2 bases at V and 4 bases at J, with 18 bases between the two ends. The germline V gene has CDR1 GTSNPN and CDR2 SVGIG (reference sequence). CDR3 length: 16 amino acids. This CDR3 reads CAWSSVGMAHYNEQFF. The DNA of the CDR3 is TGTGCCTGGAGTTCTGTGGGGATGGCGCATTACAATGAGCAGTTCTTC.

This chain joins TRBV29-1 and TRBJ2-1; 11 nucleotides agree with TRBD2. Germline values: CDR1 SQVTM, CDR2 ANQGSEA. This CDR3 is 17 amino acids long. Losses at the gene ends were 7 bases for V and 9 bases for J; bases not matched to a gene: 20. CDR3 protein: CSALSGRAFSVQAEQFF. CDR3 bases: TGCAGCGCCCTTAGCGGGAGGGCCTTTTCGGTACAAGCTGAGCAGTTCTTC.

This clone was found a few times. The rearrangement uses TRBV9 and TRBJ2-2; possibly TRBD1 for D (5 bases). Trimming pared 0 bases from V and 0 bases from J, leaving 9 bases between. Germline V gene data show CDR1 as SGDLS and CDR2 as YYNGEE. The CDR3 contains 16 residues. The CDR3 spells CASSVGGGANTGELFF. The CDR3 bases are TGTGCCAGCAGCGTAGGGGGCGGAGCGAACACCGGGGAGCTGTTTTTT.